This T cell receptor beta chain was profiled in a study of CD8 T cells in Susac syndrome. TCR beta sequencing was performed on blood CD8+ and CD4+ T cells. This CDR3 has 17 amino acids. V lost 0 bases and J lost 4, with 13 bases in between. Per the germline V gene, CDR1 is LGHNA and CDR2 is YNFKEQ. In its sample, this clonotype was seen a few times. RNA was extracted with the RNeasy kit, and a quantity of roughly 0.5 to 1 ug was reverse transcribed using random hexamers. TCRdb processed the immunoSEQ multiplex PCR reads anew with MiXCR; each CDR3 protein has one entry. The sample lists over 150,000 distinct CDR3 sequences; around 95% were seen once.

The sample consisted of CD4+ T cells from PBMCs. The rearrangement joins TRBV4-2 to TRBJ2-6; the D gene is possibly TRBD1 (5 bases). This receptor was obtained from a human donor with Susac syndrome. CDR3 in amino acids: CASSQDLGAGGANVLTF. The CDR3 DNA is TGTGCCAGCAGCCAAGATCTTGGGGCTGGCGGGGCCAACGTCCTGACTTTC.